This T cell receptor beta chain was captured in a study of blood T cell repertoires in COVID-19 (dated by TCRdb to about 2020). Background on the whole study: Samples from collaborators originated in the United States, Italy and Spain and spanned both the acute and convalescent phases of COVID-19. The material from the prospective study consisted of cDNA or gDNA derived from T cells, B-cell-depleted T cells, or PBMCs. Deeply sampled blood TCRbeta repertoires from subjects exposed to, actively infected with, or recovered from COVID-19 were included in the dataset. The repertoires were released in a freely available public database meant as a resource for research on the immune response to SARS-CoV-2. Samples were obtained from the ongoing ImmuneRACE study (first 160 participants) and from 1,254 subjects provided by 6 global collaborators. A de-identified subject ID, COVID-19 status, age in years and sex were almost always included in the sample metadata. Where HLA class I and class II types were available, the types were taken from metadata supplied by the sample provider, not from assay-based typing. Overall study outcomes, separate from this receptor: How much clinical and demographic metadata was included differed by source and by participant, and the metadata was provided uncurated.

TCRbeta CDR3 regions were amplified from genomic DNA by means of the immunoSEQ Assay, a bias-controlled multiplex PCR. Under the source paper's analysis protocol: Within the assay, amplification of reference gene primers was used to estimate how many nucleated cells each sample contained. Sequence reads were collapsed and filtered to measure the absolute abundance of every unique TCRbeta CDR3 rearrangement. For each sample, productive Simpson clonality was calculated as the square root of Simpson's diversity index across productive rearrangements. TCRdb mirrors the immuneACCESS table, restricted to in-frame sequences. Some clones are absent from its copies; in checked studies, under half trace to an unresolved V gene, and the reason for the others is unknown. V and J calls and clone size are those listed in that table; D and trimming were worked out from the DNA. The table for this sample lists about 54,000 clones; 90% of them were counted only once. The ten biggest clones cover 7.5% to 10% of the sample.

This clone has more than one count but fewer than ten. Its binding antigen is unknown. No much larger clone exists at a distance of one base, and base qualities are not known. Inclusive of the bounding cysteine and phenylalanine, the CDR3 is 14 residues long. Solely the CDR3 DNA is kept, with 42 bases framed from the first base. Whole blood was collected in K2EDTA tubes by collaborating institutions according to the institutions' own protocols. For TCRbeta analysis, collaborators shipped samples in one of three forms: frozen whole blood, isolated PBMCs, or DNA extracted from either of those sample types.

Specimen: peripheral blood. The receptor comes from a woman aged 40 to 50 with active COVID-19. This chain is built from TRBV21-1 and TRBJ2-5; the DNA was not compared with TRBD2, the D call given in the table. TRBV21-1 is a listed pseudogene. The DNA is TGTGCCAGCAGCCCCCAGCGGGGCCAAGAGACCCAGTACTTC. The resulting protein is CASSPQRGQETQYF.